This entry lists 4 T cell receptor beta chains sequenced from one sample in a study of T-cell reconstitution after alpha-beta-depleted transplantation in children. The authors prepared the TCRbeta library with unique molecular identifiers. TCRdb ran MiXCR on the PCR reads and lists one entry per CDR3 protein. The table includes about 540,000 distinct CDR3 sequences, about 17% detected once. Source: PBMCs from the stem cell graft donor, taken from the stem cell graft. These TCRs come from a human donor who donated a stem cell graft to a child with acute lymphoblastic leukemia.

The rearrangement links TRBV7-3 to TRBJ2-1; D possibly corresponds to TRBD2 (6 bases). CDR3 length: 16 residues. The germline V and J ends were trimmed by 5 bases and 8 bases, with 22 bases remaining between them. Germline lookup yields CDR1 SGHTA and CDR2 FQGTGA. As DNA, the CDR3 is TGTGCCAGCAGCCGAACCCTGACTAGGGCCGCCGATGAGCAGTTCTTC. As protein: CASSRTLTRAADEQFF.

The chain joins TRBV4-1 to TRBJ1-1; D is undetermined. V was cut by 1 base and J by 8 bases, with 8 bases left in between. This CDR3 region has 12 residues. CDR1 is MGHRA, CDR2 YSYEKL, per germline. The CDR3 sequence is CASSQGREEAFF. Written as DNA, the CDR3 is TGCGCCAGCAGCCAAGGGCGGGAGGAAGCTTTCTTT.

The chain joins TRBV15 to TRBJ2-5, with TRBD2 matching over 10 bases. The CDR3 contains 18 residues. Germline CDR1 is LNHNV and CDR2 is YYDKDF (reference sequence). The junction had 14 bases not matched to a gene; V was cut back by 2 bases and J by 5 bases. The CDR3 DNA follows: TGTGCCACCAGCAGAACCTATGGGGCTAGCGGGAGTACGGAGACCCAGTACTTC. This codes for CATSRTYGASGSTETQYF.

J is TRBJ2-7 and V is TRBV7-6, with D maybe TRBD2 (6 bases). Germline V gives CDR1 SGHVS, CDR2 FNYEAQ. This CDR3 contains 14 residues. Trimming removed 4 bases at V and 3 bases at J, with 13 bases between. The CDR3 nucleotides are TGTGCCAGCAGCTCCCGGGACGGGGGCTACGAGCAGTACTTC. Amino acid sequence: CASSSRDGGYEQYF. Full variable domain (outside the CDR3, taken from reference TRBV7-6 and TRBJ2-7): GAGVSQSPRYKVTKRGQDVALRCDPISGHVSLYWYRQALGQGPEFLTYFNYEAQQDKSGLPNDRFSAERPEGSISTLTIQRTEQRDSAMYRCASSSRDGGYEQYFGPGTRLTVT.